This T cell receptor (beta chain) was obtained from a study of vaccination effects on CD4 cells after COVID-19. Study results and caveats: Clones from infection and from vaccination both contracted markedly late after vaccination.

Method: immunoSEQ multiplex PCR; TCRdb's copy keeps in-frame clones and lacks some. Of under 55,000 clones listed, approximately 75% are singletons. Trimming removed 9 bases from V and 8 bases from J, with 19 bases in between. The germline gives CDR1 LNHDA, CDR2 SQIVND (reference sequence). The CDR3 is 14 residues long. Antigen-specific CD4+ T cells were expanded (with viral peptide pools) by the ViraFEST assay ahead of sequencing. CD4+ T cells were isolated after about eleven days of culture. Previously uninfected by SARS-CoV-2, the vaccine recipients also showed negative nucleocapsid antibodies. A word on this clone: Its antigen remains unidentified.

This sequence was found in a human donor who received a COVID-19 vaccine. The genes are TRBV19 and TRBJ1-4; tentatively, D is TRBD1 (6 bases). Source: CD4+ T cells from PBMCs cultured with HCoV-OC43 spike peptides, taken before COVID-19 vaccination. As for subset: HCoV-OC43 spike overlapping peptide pool stimulation. The CDR3: CASTKGTLGEKLFF. CDR3 DNA: TGTGCCAGCACAAAGGGGACATTAGGAGAAAAACTGTTTTTT.